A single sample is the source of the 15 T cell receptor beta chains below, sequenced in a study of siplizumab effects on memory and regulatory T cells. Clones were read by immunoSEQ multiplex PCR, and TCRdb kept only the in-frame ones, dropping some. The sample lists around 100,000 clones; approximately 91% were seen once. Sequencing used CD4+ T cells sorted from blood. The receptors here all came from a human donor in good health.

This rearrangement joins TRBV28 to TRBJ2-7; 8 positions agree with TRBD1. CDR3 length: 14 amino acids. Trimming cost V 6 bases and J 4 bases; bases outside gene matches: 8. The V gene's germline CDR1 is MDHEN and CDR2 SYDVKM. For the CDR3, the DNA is TGTGCCAGCAGGCTCACAGGGGGTTGGTACGAGCAGTACTTC. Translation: CASRLTGGWYEQYF.

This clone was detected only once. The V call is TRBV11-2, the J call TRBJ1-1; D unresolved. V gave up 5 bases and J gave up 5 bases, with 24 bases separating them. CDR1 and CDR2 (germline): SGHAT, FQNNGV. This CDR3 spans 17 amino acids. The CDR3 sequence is CASSPQEGGSRKTEAFF. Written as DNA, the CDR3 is TGTGCCAGCAGCCCCCAGGAGGGAGGCAGTCGGAAAACTGAAGCTTTCTTT.

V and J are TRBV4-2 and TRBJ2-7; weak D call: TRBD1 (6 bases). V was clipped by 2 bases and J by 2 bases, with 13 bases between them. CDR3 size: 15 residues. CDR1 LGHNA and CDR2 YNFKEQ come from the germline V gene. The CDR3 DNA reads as TGTGCCAGCAGCCAACCGGGACACGGGACCTACGAGCAGTACTTC. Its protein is CASSQPGHGTYEQYF.

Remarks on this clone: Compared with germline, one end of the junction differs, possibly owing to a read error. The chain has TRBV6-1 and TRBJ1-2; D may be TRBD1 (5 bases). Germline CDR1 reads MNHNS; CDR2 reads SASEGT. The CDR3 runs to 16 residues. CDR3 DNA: TGTGCCAGCAGCGAAGGGGTTCAGGTTGCTAACTATGGCTACACCTTC. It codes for CASSEGVQVANYGYTF.

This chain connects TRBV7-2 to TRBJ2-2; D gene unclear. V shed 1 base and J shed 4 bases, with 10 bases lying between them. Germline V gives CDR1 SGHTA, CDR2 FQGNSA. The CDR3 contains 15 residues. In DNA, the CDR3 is TGTGCCAGCAGCTTAGACCATACCCTCACCGGGGAGCTGTTTTTT. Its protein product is CASSLDHTLTGELFF.

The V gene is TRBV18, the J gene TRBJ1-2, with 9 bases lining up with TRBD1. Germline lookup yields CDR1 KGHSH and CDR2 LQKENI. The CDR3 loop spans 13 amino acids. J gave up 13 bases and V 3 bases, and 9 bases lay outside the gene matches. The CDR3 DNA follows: TGTGCCAGCTCACCCGGGACAGGGACGGTTTTCACCTTC. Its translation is CASSPGTGTVFTF.

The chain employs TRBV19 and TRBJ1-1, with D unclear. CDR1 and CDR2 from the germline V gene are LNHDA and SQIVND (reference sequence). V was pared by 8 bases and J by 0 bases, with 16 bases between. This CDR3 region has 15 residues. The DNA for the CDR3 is TGTGCCAGTTCCCGTCAACGACACTTGAACACTGAAGCTTTCTTT. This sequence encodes CASSRQRHLNTEAFF.

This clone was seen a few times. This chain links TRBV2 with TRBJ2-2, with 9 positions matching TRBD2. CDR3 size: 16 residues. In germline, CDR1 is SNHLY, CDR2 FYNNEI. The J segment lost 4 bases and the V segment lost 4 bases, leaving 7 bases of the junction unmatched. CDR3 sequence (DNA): TGTGCCAGCAGTGTTCTAGCGGGGCCCCTCACCGGGGAGCTGTTTTTT. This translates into CASSVLAGPLTGELFF.

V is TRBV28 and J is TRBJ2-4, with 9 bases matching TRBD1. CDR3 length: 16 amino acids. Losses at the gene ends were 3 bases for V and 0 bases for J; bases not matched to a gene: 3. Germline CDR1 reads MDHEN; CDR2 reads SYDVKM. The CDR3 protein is CASSFDRGRAKNIQYF. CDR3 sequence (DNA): TGTGCCAGCAGTTTCGACAGGGGGAGAGCCAAAAACATTCAGTACTTC.

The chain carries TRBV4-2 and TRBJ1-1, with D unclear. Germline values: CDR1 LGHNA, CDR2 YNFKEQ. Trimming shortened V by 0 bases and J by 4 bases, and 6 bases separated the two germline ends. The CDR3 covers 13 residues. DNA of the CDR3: TGTGCCAGCAGCCAAGATCCAGGCACTGAAGCTTTCTTT. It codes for CASSQDPGTEAFF.

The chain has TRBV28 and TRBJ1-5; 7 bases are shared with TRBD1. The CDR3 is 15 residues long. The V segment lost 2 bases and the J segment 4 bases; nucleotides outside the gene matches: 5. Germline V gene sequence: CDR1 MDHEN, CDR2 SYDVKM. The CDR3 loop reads CASSLDRVGNQPQHF. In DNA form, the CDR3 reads TGTGCCAGCAGTTTAGACAGGGTGGGGAATCAGCCCCAGCATTTT. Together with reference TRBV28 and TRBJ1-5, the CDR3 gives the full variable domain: DVKVTQSSRYLVKRTGEKVFLECVQDMDHENMFWYRQDPGLGLRLIYFSYDVKMKEKGDIPEGYSVSREKKERFSLILESASTNQTSMYLCASSLDRVGNQPQHFGDGTRLSIL.

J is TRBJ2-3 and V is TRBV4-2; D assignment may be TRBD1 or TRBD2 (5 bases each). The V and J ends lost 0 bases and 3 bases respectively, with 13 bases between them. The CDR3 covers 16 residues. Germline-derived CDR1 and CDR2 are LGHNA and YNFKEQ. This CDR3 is CASSQDGAGRTDTQYF. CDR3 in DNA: TGTGCCAGCAGCCAAGATGGTGCAGGGAGAACAGATACGCAGTATTTT.

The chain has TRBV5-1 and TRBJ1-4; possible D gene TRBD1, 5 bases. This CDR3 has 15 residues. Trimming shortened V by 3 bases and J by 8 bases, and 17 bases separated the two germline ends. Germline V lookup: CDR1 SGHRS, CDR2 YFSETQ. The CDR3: CASSSRVGPQEKLFF. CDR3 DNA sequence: TGCGCCAGCAGCTCACGGGTGGGACCCCAGGAAAAACTGTTTTTT.

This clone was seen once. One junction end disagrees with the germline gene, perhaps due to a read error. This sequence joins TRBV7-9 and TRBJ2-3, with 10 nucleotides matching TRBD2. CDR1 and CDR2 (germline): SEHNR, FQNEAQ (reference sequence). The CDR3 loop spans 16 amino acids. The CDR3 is CATSLAPLAGANTQYF. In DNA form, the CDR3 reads TGTGCCACCAGCTTAGCCCCGCTAGCGGGGGCAAATACGCAGTATTTT.

CDR3 loop: CASSEGGLAKNIQYF. In DNA form, the CDR3 reads TGTGCCAGCAGTGAAGGTGGACTAGCCAAAAACATTCAGTACTTC. The chain recombines TRBV6-1 with TRBJ2-4, with D possibly matching TRBD2 (5 bases). The CDR3 contains 15 residues. Trimming left V 1 base short and J 0 bases short, with 7 bases between. The germline V gene has CDR1 MNHNS and CDR2 SASEGT.